This T cell receptor beta chain was documented in a study of shared clonotypes between healthy human individuals. The CDR3 length is 12 residues. Trimming removed 3 bases at V and 7 bases at J, with 10 bases between. Germline V gene lookup returns CDR1 MDHEN and CDR2 SYDVKM. Data came from immunoSEQ multiplex PCR; TCRdb stores just in-frame clones and leaves some out. The table lists about 600,000 clones, roughly 97% of them singletons, with approximately 0.057% in the top ten. Sequencing input: naive CD4+ T cells sorted from blood. The subset: CD45RA+ positively selected. V and J are TRBV28 and TRBJ2-7; unclear D gene. The clonotype comes from a woman in her twenties or thirties in good health. CDR3 amino acids: CASSFVDVEQYF. CDR3 nucleotides: TGTGCCAGCAGTTTCGTTGATGTGGAGCAGTACTTC.